These 32 T cell receptor beta chains originate from one sample sequenced in a study of blood T cell repertoires in COVID-19. TCRdb keeps only in-frame clones here, not all; method: immunoSEQ multiplex PCR. The table lists 130,000 or so clones, 84% of them singletons, with 7% to 9.5% in the top ten. The sample was peripheral blood. The receptors originated from a man in his thirties or forties with COVID-19, enrolled during active disease.

The chain recombines TRBV7-3 with TRBJ2-2; the D is unclear. The length of the CDR3 is 13 residues. CDR1 SGHTA and CDR2 FQGTGA come from the germline V gene. The V gene lost 3 bases and the J gene lost 5 bases, with 7 bases spanning the gap. The CDR3 reads CASSFPGTGELFF. The CDR3 nucleotides read TGTGCCAGCAGCTTTCCAGGAACCGGGGAGCTGTTTTTT.

This rearrangement joins TRBV7-9 to TRBJ1-1; D is uncertain. The V gene's germline CDR1 is SEHNR and CDR2 FQNEAQ (reference sequence). The CDR3 covers 16 residues. Trimming stripped 3 bases from V and 2 bases from J, with 16 bases between. The CDR3 region has the DNA TGTGCCAGCAGCTTGGGTCTTGGGCAGAAAAACACTGAAGCTTTCTTT. This encodes CASSLGLGQKNTEAFF. The whole variable domain, remainder taken from reference TRBV7-9 and TRBJ1-1, is DTGVSQNPRHKITKRGQNVTFRCDPISEHNRLYWYRQTLGQGPEFLTYFQNEAQLEKSRLLSDRFSAERPKGSFSTLEIQRTEQGDSAMYLCASSLGLGQKNTEAFFGQGTRLTVV.

The genes are TRBV5-8 and TRBJ1-3; possibly TRBD1 for D (6 bases). The germline V gene encodes CDR1 SGHTS and CDR2 YDEGEE. V gave up 5 bases and J gave up 4 bases, with 19 bases separating them. The CDR3 spans 16 residues. CDR3 DNA: TGTGCCAGCAGATATAAAACGACAGGAGGCGGAAACACCATATATTTT. Translation: CASRYKTTGGGNTIYF.

This clone showed up just a few times. The J gene is TRBJ1-3, the V gene TRBV19; D might be TRBD1 (6 bases). Germline CDR1 and CDR2: LNHDA and SQIVND (reference sequence). The V end lost 5 bases, the J end lost 0 bases, and 14 bases lay between the germline ends. The CDR3 loop spans 16 amino acids. CDR3 amino acids: CASSHRTARSGNTIYF. CDR3 bases: TGTGCCAGTAGTCATAGGACAGCCCGCTCTGGAAACACCATATATTTT.

The J gene is TRBJ1-1, the V gene TRBV28, with TRBD1 matching over 10 bases. CDR1 and CDR2 (germline): MDHEN, SYDVKM. V lost 3 bases, J lost 2 bases, and 12 bases stayed unmatched. The CDR3 loop spans 18 amino acids. In DNA form, the CDR3 reads TGTGCCAGCAGTTTTGGGGACAGGGGCGGTGGGGTTAACACTGAAGCTTTCTTT. Amino acid sequence: CASSFGDRGGGVNTEAFF.

The chain links TRBV9 to TRBJ1-6; 12 bases match TRBD1. The germline CDR1 and CDR2 sequences are SGDLS and YYNGEE. The CDR3 has 15 amino acids. V shed 4 bases and J 13 bases; nucleotides not matched to a gene: 9. The CDR3 DNA is TGTGCCAGCAGCATTGGGACAGGGGGCCTCTTTCCCCTCCACTTT. Protein sequence: CASSIGTGGLFPLHF.

The chain recombines TRBV28 with TRBJ1-1; weak D call: TRBD1 (5 bases). CDR1 and CDR2 (germline): MDHEN, SYDVKM. V was clipped by 2 bases and J by 1 base, with 17 bases between them. This CDR3 is 17 amino acids long. The CDR3 region has the DNA TGTGCCAGCAGTTTAACCCTGGGGGGGAGGGGGAACACTGAAGCTTTCTTT. The encoded protein is CASSLTLGGRGNTEAFF. The variable domain in full, completed from reference TRBV28 and TRBJ1-1, reads DVKVTQSSRYLVKRTGEKVFLECVQDMDHENMFWYRQDPGLGLRLIYFSYDVKMKEKGDIPEGYSVSREKKERFSLILESASTNQTSMYLCASSLTLGGRGNTEAFFGQGTRLTVV.

V and J are TRBV19 and TRBJ1-1, with D unclear. CDR3 length: 14 residues. V was pared by 8 bases and J by 4 bases, with 17 bases between. From germline, CDR1 is LNHDA and CDR2 SQIVND (reference sequence). The CDR3 sequence is CASSPGARITEAFF. The CDR3 DNA reads as TGTGCCAGTTCCCCGGGAGCCCGAATCACTGAAGCTTTCTTT.

This rearrangement joins TRBV2 to TRBJ2-2, with TRBD1 matching over 7 bases. The germline V gene has CDR1 SNHLY and CDR2 FYNNEI. There are 14 residues in the CDR3. Germline trimming cut 6 bases from V and 4 bases from J; bases unmatched to any gene: 5. CDR3: CASRKGQTTGELFF. In DNA form, the CDR3 reads TGTGCCAGCAGGAAGGGACAGACCACCGGGGAGCTGTTTTTT.

On this clone: The same CDR3 is also encoded by other DNA sequences in this sample. The chain couples TRBV5-1 to TRBJ1-3; no clear D. CDR1 and CDR2 from the germline V gene are SGHRS and YFSETQ. The CDR3 has 14 residues. The V and J ends lost 5 bases and 0 bases respectively, with 9 bases between them. CDR3 in amino acids: CASSHGDSGNTIYF. The CDR3, as DNA: TGCGCCAGCAGTCACGGGGACTCTGGAAACACCATATATTTT. Together with reference TRBV5-1 and TRBJ1-3, the CDR3 gives the full variable domain: KAGVTQTPRYLIKTRGQQVTLSCSPISGHRSVSWYQQTPGQGLQFLFEYFSETQRNKGNFPGRFSGRQFSNSRSEMNVSTLELGDSALYLCASSHGDSGNTIYFGEGSWLTVV.

The chain combines TRBV6-5 with TRBJ2-7; D is perhaps TRBD1 (6 bases). V shed 3 bases and J shed 3 bases, with 18 bases lying between them. The CDR3 consists of 16 residues. Germline lookup yields CDR1 MNHEY and CDR2 SVGAGI. CDR3 amino acids: CASSYSTADRGYEQYF. The CDR3 DNA sequence: TGTGCCAGCAGTTATTCAACCGCGGACAGAGGCTACGAGCAGTACTTC.

This chain links TRBV19 with TRBJ2-7, with a weak D call TRBD2 (7 bases). Trimming took 7 bases from V and 4 from J, leaving 20 bases between them. CDR1 and CDR2 from the germline V gene are LNHDA and SQIVND (reference sequence). The CDR3 extends over 15 amino acids. The CDR3 loop reads CASTPGAGGAYEQYF. The CDR3 coding sequence is TGTGCCAGTACTCCCGGGGCTGGGGGGGCGTACGAGCAGTACTTC. The full variable domain, completed using reference TRBV19 and TRBJ2-7, is DGGITQSPKYLFRKEGQNVTLSCEQNLNHDAMYWYRQDPGQGLRLIYYSQIVNDFQKGDIAEGYSVSREKKESFPLTVTSAQKNPTAFYLCASTPGAGGAYEQYFGPGTRLTVT.

V gene TRBV19 combines with J gene TRBJ2-7; 8 nucleotides agree with TRBD2. The CDR3 consists of 15 residues. J gave up 0 bases and V 3 bases, and 4 bases lay outside the gene matches. Germline CDR1 is LNHDA and CDR2 is SQIVND (reference sequence). In nucleotides, the CDR3 is TGTGCCAGTAGTATTTATAGCGGGGCCTCCTACGAGCAGTACTTC. Amino acids: CASSIYSGASYEQYF.

CDR3 sequence: CASSRSQGRETQYF. The CDR3 DNA sequence: TGCGCCAGCAGCCGGTCACAGGGGCGCGAGACCCAGTACTTC. V usage is TRBV5-1 and J usage is TRBJ2-5; 7 bases are a match to TRBD1. Germline lookup yields CDR1 SGHRS and CDR2 YFSETQ. Losses at the gene ends were 4 bases for V and 5 bases for J; bases not matched to a gene: 8. The CDR3 extends over 14 amino acids. Drawing the rest from reference TRBV5-1 and TRBJ2-5, the complete variable domain is KAGVTQTPRYLIKTRGQQVTLSCSPISGHRSVSWYQQTPGQGLQFLFEYFSETQRNKGNFPGRFSGRQFSNSRSEMNVSTLELGDSALYLCASSRSQGRETQYFGPGTRLLVL.

The V and J genes are TRBV5-4 and TRBJ1-2; 10 nucleotides align to TRBD1. Germline trimming cut 4 bases from V and 7 bases from J; bases unmatched to any gene: 10. The germline V gene has CDR1 SGHNT and CDR2 YYREEE (reference sequence). This CDR3 comprises 15 residues. The CDR3: CASSGGLDRGLGYTF. The CDR3 DNA sequence: TGTGCCAGCAGCGGAGGGTTAGACAGGGGGCTTGGCTACACCTTC.

The chain recombines TRBV14 with TRBJ1-2, with D unresolved. CDR1 SGHDN and CDR2 FVKESK come from the germline V gene. The ends were cut back, 3 bases at V and 4 bases at J, with 21 bases in the middle. CDR3 length: 17 amino acids. The CDR3 DNA reads TGTGCCAGCAGCCAGACCCACTTACGGGGAGCACCCTATGGCTACACCTTC. Its translation: CASSQTHLRGAPYGYTF. Looking up the rest from reference TRBV14 and TRBJ1-2 gives the full variable domain: EAGVTQFPSHSVIEKGQTVTLRCDPISGHDNLYWYRRVMGKEIKFLLHFVKESKQDESGMPNNRFLAERTGGTYSTLKVQPAELEDSGVYFCASSQTHLRGAPYGYTFGSGTRLTVV.

The rearrangement joins TRBV10-1 to TRBJ2-7; possibly TRBD2 for D (5 bases). The CDR3 sequence is 11 residues long. Germline V lookup: CDR1 WNHNN, CDR2 SYGVQD (reference sequence). Trimming left V 5 bases short and J 7 bases short, with 9 bases between. CDR3 amino acids: CASSPPGEQYF. CDR3 DNA sequence: TGCGCCAGCAGTCCTCCGGGGGAGCAGTACTTC.

The rearrangement uses TRBV5-1 and TRBJ2-7; 11 bases align to TRBD1. Germline CDR1 and CDR2: SGHRS and YFSETQ. J lost 2 bases, V lost 4 bases, and 5 bases had no gene match. The length of the CDR3 is 15 residues. DNA for the CDR3: TGCGCCAGCAGCCCCACGGGACAGGGGGCCTACGAGCAGTACTTC. Amino acid sequence: CASSPTGQGAYEQYF.

The chain uses TRBV11-3 and TRBJ1-1; D gene ambiguous. The CDR3 has 12 residues. From germline, CDR1 is SGHNT and CDR2 YENEEA. Trimming stripped 1 base from V and 8 bases from J, with 8 bases between. Here the CDR3 reads CASSLGSGEAFF. In nucleotides, the CDR3 is TGTGCCAGCAGCTTAGGTTCAGGCGAAGCTTTCTTT.

The genes are TRBV24-1 and TRBJ2-7; TRBD2 agrees at 11 bases. V lost 1 base and J lost 5; bases outside the gene matches: 9. CDR3 length: 17 amino acids. Germline CDR1 and CDR2: KGHDR and SFDVKD. CDR3 sequence reads: CATSDLLAGVKPHEQYF. CDR3 nucleotide sequence: TGTGCCACCAGTGATTTACTAGCGGGAGTTAAGCCCCACGAGCAGTACTTC.

This chain joins TRBV2 and TRBJ2-7, with D possibly being TRBD2 (6 bases). There are 13 residues in the CDR3. CDR1 SNHLY and CDR2 FYNNEI come from the germline V gene. Trimming took 4 bases from V and 5 from J, leaving 12 bases between them. In DNA, the CDR3 is TGTGCCAGCAGTGTGGGGGGTGAGGACGAGCAGTACTTC. Its protein product is CASSVGGEDEQYF.

J is TRBJ1-5 and V is TRBV28; D may be TRBD1 (6 bases). This CDR3 contains 15 residues. Trimming took 6 bases from V and 5 from J, leaving 17 bases between them. Per the germline V gene, CDR1 is MDHEN and CDR2 is SYDVKM. Here the CDR3 DNA reads TGTGCCAGCAGGACGGACAGAATGGCAGATCAGCCCCAGCATTTT. Protein sequence: CASRTDRMADQPQHF.

The rearrangement uses TRBV10-3 and TRBJ1-1, with D possibly being TRBD1 (6 bases). V lost 4 bases and J 6 bases, leaving 12 bases between the germline ends. The length of the CDR3 is 13 residues. Germline CDR1 is ENHRY and CDR2 is SYGVKD. DNA of the CDR3: TGTGCCATCAGTGTGGTGGCAGGGGCTGAAGCTTTCTTT. It specifies CAISVVAGAEAFF.

The chain has TRBV6-5 and TRBJ2-7; 7 bases map to TRBD1. CDR1 is MNHEY, CDR2 SVGAGI, per germline. The length of the CDR3 is 14 residues. J was trimmed by 3 bases and V by 2 bases; bases with no gene match: 4. CDR3 loop: CASSYTRQGYEQYF. CDR3 DNA sequence: TGTGCCAGCAGTTACACTCGACAGGGCTACGAGCAGTACTTC.

The chain links TRBV10-3 to TRBJ1-6; D remains unclear. There are 13 residues in the CDR3. Germline values: CDR1 ENHRY, CDR2 SYGVKD. V was trimmed by 6 bases and J by 5 bases, leaving 8 bases between them. The CDR3 nucleotides are TGTGCCATCAGCTCACAAGATAATTCACCCCTCCACTTT. It yields the protein CAISSQDNSPLHF.

V gene TRBV10-3 combines with J gene TRBJ2-3; TRBD1 matches 8 bases. The trim removed 10 bases at V and 2 bases at J, leaving 5 bases unmatched. Per the germline V gene, CDR1 is ENHRY and CDR2 is SYGVKD. There are 13 residues in the CDR3. CDR3 protein: CATMTGDTDTQYF. The CDR3 nucleotides are TGTGCCACTATGACAGGGGACACAGATACGCAGTATTTT.

J is TRBJ2-2 and V is TRBV7-9; 7 bases match TRBD1. This CDR3 has 16 residues. J gave up 1 base and V 7 bases, and 9 bases lay outside the gene matches. Germline V gene sequence: CDR1 SEHNR, CDR2 FQNEAQ (reference sequence). CDR3 amino acids: CASTAYRDRNTGELFF. For the CDR3, the DNA is TGTGCCAGCACCGCGTACCGGGACAGGAACACCGGGGAGCTGTTTTTT.

This chain connects TRBV4-2 to TRBJ2-4, with a possible D match to TRBD1 (6 bases). Per germline, CDR1 LGHNA and CDR2 YNFKEQ. This CDR3 region has 14 residues. Trimming pared 1 base from V and 7 bases from J, leaving 11 bases between. CDR3 residues: CASSQGLQGNIQYF. For the CDR3, the DNA is TGTGCCAGCAGCCAAGGCTTGCAGGGGAACATTCAGTACTTC.

The chain has TRBV5-1 and TRBJ2-1; D is unresolved. V shed 1 base and J shed 6 bases, with 14 bases lying between them. Germline V CDR1 and CDR2: SGHRS, YFSETQ. This CDR3 region has 15 residues. The CDR3 is CASSLLDPTANEQFF. CDR3 coding DNA: TGCGCCAGCAGCTTGCTCGACCCGACTGCCAATGAGCAGTTCTTC.

The chain uses TRBV10-3 and TRBJ2-7; 10 bases fit TRBD1. The CDR3 totals 15 residues. Germline lookup yields CDR1 ENHRY and CDR2 SYGVKD. The V segment lost 5 bases and the J segment 0 bases; nucleotides outside the gene matches: 4. The CDR3 DNA reads TGTGCCATCAGTACGACAGGGGGCCTCTCCTACGAGCAGTACTTC. This translates into CAISTTGGLSYEQYF.

This chain uses TRBV27 with TRBJ2-1; weak D call: TRBD2 (7 bases). Germline values: CDR1 MNHEY, CDR2 SMNVEV (reference sequence). Trimming pared 4 bases from V and 10 bases from J, leaving 17 bases between. CDR3 size: 14 residues. CDR3 nucleotides: TGTGCCAGCAGTTCTCCTAGGGGGGGGAGCGAGCAGTTCTTC. Translation: CASSSPRGGSEQFF.

This chain links TRBV5-6 with TRBJ2-7, with D possibly matching TRBD1 (6 bases). CDR3 size: 16 residues. Germline CDR1 and CDR2: SGHDT and YYEEEE. V shed 5 bases and J shed 2 bases, with 20 bases lying between them. The CDR3 is CASSVRFRGATYEQYF. The CDR3 coding sequence is TGTGCCAGCAGTGTACGTTTCAGGGGTGCCACCTACGAGCAGTACTTC.